This T cell receptor beta chain was captured in a study of T-cell reconstitution after alpha-beta-depleted transplantation in children. Germline V lookup: CDR1 MNHEY, CDR2 SVGAGI. V shed 6 bases and J 7 bases; nucleotides not matched to a gene: 11. The CDR3 runs to 15 residues. The TCRbeta library was prepared with unique molecular identifiers. TCRdb ran MiXCR on the PCR reads and lists one entry per CDR3 protein. The sample carries 490,000 or so distinct CDR3 sequences, under 15% recorded once. This clonotype was picked up a small number of times. The specimen was PBMCs from the stem cell graft donor, collected from the stem cell graft. This chain links TRBV6-5 with TRBJ2-1; 8 bases are shared with TRBD2. The receptor's source is a human donor who donated a stem cell graft to a child with combined immunodeficiency. As DNA, the CDR3 is TGTGCCAGCAGCGGGGGGGGGCTAGCGAAGAATGAGCAGTTCTTC. Translation gives CASSGGGLAKNEQFF.